Listed below are T cell receptor beta chains from one sample, sequenced in a study of regulatory T cells in long-lasting Graves disease. From the multiplex PCR reads, TCRdb called clonotypes with MiXCR, one entry per CDR3 protein. The repertoire has roughly 410,000 distinct CDR3 sequences, 15% of them found once; the top ten carry 7.8%. The sample was also reused in another study, on T cells in Graves' hyperthyroidism and ophthalmopathy.

Specimen: peripheral blood mononuclear cells (PBMCs), collected at new diagnosis, from a patient treated with antithyroid drugs. These receptors originate from a woman aged 40 to 50 with Graves disease. The CDR3 runs from the conserved cysteine through the conserved F or W. The order of the fields is V gene, J gene, clone size, D gene, CDR3 DNA, CDR3 protein. D genes are given only for firm matches. The listing skips clone size in some rows; elsewhere it reads once, few, many or a size class.

V: TRBV18; J: TRBJ1-5; size: few; D: -; DNA: TGTGCCAGCTCACCATTGGGGGGGAGGCAGCCCCAGCATTTT; CDR3: CASSPLGGRQPQHF
V: TRBV19; J: TRBJ1-2; size: many; D: TRBD1; DNA: TGTGCCAGTAGGGAAGACAGGGAATTTCCCTATGGCTACACCTTC; CDR3: CASREDREFPYGYTF
V: TRBV29-1; J: TRBJ1-2; size: -; D: -; DNA: TGCAGCGTCCATGAGTCAGGGAACTATGGCTACACCTTC; CDR3: CSVHESGNYGYTF
V: TRBV20-1; J: TRBJ2-1; size: -; D: TRBD2; DNA: TGCAGTGCTGCGGGAGCGGGAGGATCGTACAATGAGCAGTTCTTC; CDR3: CSAAGAGGSYNEQFF
V: TRBV7-6; J: TRBJ2-1; size: -; D: TRBD1; DNA: TGTGCCAGCAGCTCAAAGGACCGATACAGGGGGCTACGGACCTACAATGAGCAGTTCTTC; CDR3: CASSSKDRYRGLRTYNEQFF
V: TRBV18; J: TRBJ2-7; size: -; D: -; DNA: TGTGCCAGCTCACCTCTCAATCGGGGCACCGCCTACGAGCAGTACTTC; CDR3: CASSPLNRGTAYEQYF
V: TRBV5-1; J: TRBJ1-3; size: -; D: -; DNA: TGCGCCAGCAGCCCGGGTCTCAGCGAGGGAACTGGAAACACCATATATTTT; CDR3: CASSPGLSEGTGNTIYF
V: TRBV19; J: TRBJ1-1; size: many; D: TRBD1; DNA: TGTGCCAGTAGTATTTGGCAGGGGGACAGGGGGACTGAAGCTTTCTTT; CDR3: CASSIWQGDRGTEAFF
V: TRBV27; J: TRBJ2-1; size: few; D: -; DNA: TGTGCCAGCAGTGAGGGGAGATCCTACAATGAGCAGTTCTTC; CDR3: CASSEGRSYNEQFF
V: TRBV15; J: TRBJ2-2; size: medium-sized; D: TRBD2; DNA: TGTGCCACCAGCTTCGGTGGGGGGGGCACCGGGGAGCTGTTTTTT; CDR3: CATSFGGGGTGELFF
V: TRBV7-2; J: TRBJ2-5; size: few; D: -; DNA: TGTGCCAGCAGCTTAGTGGGAGGAGGGACCCAGTACTTC; CDR3: CASSLVGGGTQYF
V: TRBV11-2; J: TRBJ2-7; size: many; D: -; DNA: TGTGCCAGCAGCTTCGGGGGAGGCTACGAGCAGTACTTC; CDR3: CASSFGGGYEQYF
V: TRBV28; J: TRBJ2-3; size: many; D: -; DNA: TGTGCCAGCAGCTTACCCCCAAGCACAGATACGCAGTATTTT; CDR3: CASSLPPSTDTQYF
V: TRBV20-1; J: TRBJ2-5; size: -; D: TRBD2; DNA: TGCAGTGCTAGTGGCGGGGGATCCCTAACCAGAGAGACCCAGTACTTC; CDR3: CSASGGGSLTRETQYF
V: TRBV5-1; J: TRBJ1-2; size: -; D: TRBD1; DNA: TGCGCCAGCAGCGCGGGAGGGACAGCCAACTATGGCTACACCTTC; CDR3: CASSAGGTANYGYTF
V: TRBV7-2; J: TRBJ1-2; size: many; D: -; DNA: TGTGCCAGCAGCTTACCACTTTTAAGCGGGGGCTACACCTTC; CDR3: CASSLPLLSGGYTF
V: TRBV12-3/TRBV12-4; J: TRBJ1-4; size: -; D: -; DNA: TGTGCCAGCAGTTTAGGGACTAGAAGACAACTGTTTTTT; CDR3: CASSLGTRRQLFF
V: TRBV20-1; J: TRBJ2-5; size: many; D: TRBD2; DNA: TGCAGTGCTGTGCCTAGCGGGAGGTTTGAGACCCAGTACTTC; CDR3: CSAVPSGRFETQYF
V: TRBV5-4; J: TRBJ2-5; size: -; D: TRBD2; DNA: TGTGCCAGCAGCGCTACTAGCGGGAGGGCCGGGTACCAAGAGACCCAGTACTTC; CDR3: CASSATSGRAGYQETQYF
V: TRBV19; J: TRBJ2-1; size: few; D: -; DNA: TGTGCCAGTAGTACAGGTGACTCCTACAATGAGCAGTTCTTC; CDR3: CASSTGDSYNEQFF
V: TRBV11-2; J: TRBJ2-2; size: many; D: -; DNA: TGTGCCAGCAGCTTAGAACCTTACGGGAGATCGAACACCGGGGAGCTGTTTTTT; CDR3: CASSLEPYGRSNTGELFF
V: TRBV10-1; J: TRBJ2-7; size: -; D: TRBD1; DNA: TGCGCCAGCAGTGAGTCGACAGGGGGGAACGAGCAGTACTTC; CDR3: CASSESTGGNEQYF
V: TRBV11-2; J: TRBJ2-2; size: many; D: -; DNA: TGTGCCAGCAGCTTAATGGGGAACACCGGGGAGCTGTTTTTT; CDR3: CASSLMGNTGELFF
V: TRBV12-3/TRBV12-4; J: TRBJ2-1; size: -; D: TRBD1; DNA: TGTGCCAGCAGCACGGGACAGTTATACAATGAGCAGTTCTTC; CDR3: CASSTGQLYNEQFF
V: TRBV28; J: TRBJ1-2; size: many; D: -; DNA: TGTGCCAGCAGTCCCTCAGTCCCGAACTATGGCTACACCTTC; CDR3: CASSPSVPNYGYTF
V: TRBV5-5; J: TRBJ1-2; size: many; D: -; DNA: TGTGCCAGCAGCGTGACCGGGACTGATGGCTACACCTTC; CDR3: CASSVTGTDGYTF
V: TRBV6-1; J: TRBJ2-7; size: -; D: -; DNA: TGTGCCGGGGTCGGGGCACGGGGCTACGAGCAGTACTTC; CDR3: CAGVGARGYEQYF
V: TRBV28; J: TRBJ2-2; size: few; D: TRBD2; DNA: TGTGCCAGCAGACCCTCTAGCGGGAGTCGGGTCACCGGGGAGCTGTTTTTT; CDR3: CASRPSSGSRVTGELFF
V: TRBV30; J: TRBJ2-6; size: many; D: -; DNA: TGTGCCTGGAGTACCGGGACCAGCTGGGCCAACGTCCTGACTTTC; CDR3: CAWSTGTSWANVLTF
V: TRBV2; J: TRBJ2-3; size: -; D: TRBD2; DNA: TGTGCCAGCAGTTGGGGGGAGGGAGGGACAGATACGCAGTATTTT; CDR3: CASSWGEGGTDTQYF
V: TRBV4-3; J: TRBJ2-7; size: few; D: -; DNA: TGCGCCAGCAGCCAAGGTGGCAGGGGGGACGAGCAGTACTTC; CDR3: CASSQGGRGDEQYF
V: TRBV11-2; J: TRBJ2-6; size: -; D: TRBD1; DNA: TGTGCCAGCAGCATGTACAGGGGGGTGAGGCACGGGGCCAACGTCCTGACTTTC; CDR3: CASSMYRGVRHGANVLTF
V: TRBV30; J: TRBJ2-2; size: many; D: TRBD1; DNA: TGTGCCTGGAACATCCGGGACAGCACCGGGGAGCTGTTTTTT; CDR3: CAWNIRDSTGELFF
V: TRBV12-3/TRBV12-4; J: TRBJ2-7; size: many; D: -; DNA: TGTGCCAGCAGCTTGGGGTTCTACGAGCAGTACTTC; CDR3: CASSLGFYEQYF
V: TRBV6-5; J: TRBJ1-5; size: few; D: TRBD1; DNA: TGTGCCAGCAGTTCCGACAGGGAACAGCCCCAGCATTTT; CDR3: CASSSDREQPQHF
V: TRBV28; J: TRBJ2-5; size: few; D: -; DNA: TGTGCCAGCAGTTTATCACCCCGACCCACCCAGTACTTC; CDR3: CASSLSPRPTQYF
V: TRBV20-1; J: TRBJ2-1; size: many; D: -; DNA: TGCAGTGCTAGAACAGGGTCAGCGGGATTGGATGAGCAGTTCTTC; CDR3: CSARTGSAGLDEQFF
V: TRBV3-1; J: TRBJ2-2; size: few; D: -; DNA: TGTGCCAGTACCGACCCGATGAACACCGGGGAGCTGTTTTTT; CDR3: CASTDPMNTGELFF
V: TRBV11-3; J: TRBJ2-2; size: many; D: -; DNA: TGTGCCAGCAGCTCCTACAGGGTTCGCACCGGGGAGCTGTTTTTT; CDR3: CASSSYRVRTGELFF
V: TRBV2; J: TRBJ1-2; size: -; D: TRBD1; DNA: TGTGCCAGCAGATCAGGGGGCGGCTACACCTTC; CDR3: CASRSGGGYTF
V: TRBV19; J: TRBJ1-2; size: many; D: TRBD1; DNA: TGTGCCAGTAGTATGGGGACAGGCCGCTATGGCTACACCTTC; CDR3: CASSMGTGRYGYTF
V: TRBV20-1; J: TRBJ2-1; size: many; D: TRBD2; DNA: TGCAGTGCTAGAGGGAGGTGGGGACTAGCGGGAGTAAGGGATGAGCAGTTCTTC; CDR3: CSARGRWGLAGVRDEQFF
V: TRBV4-3; J: TRBJ2-7; size: -; D: -; DNA: TGCGCCAGCAGCCAATCGCCGCTCTACGAGCAGTACTTC; CDR3: CASSQSPLYEQYF
V: TRBV7-2; J: TRBJ2-7; size: many; D: TRBD2; DNA: TGTGCCAGCAGCCAAGGGAGACTAGCGGGGGCATCAGGGCAGTACTTC; CDR3: CASSQGRLAGASGQYF
V: TRBV27; J: TRBJ1-2; size: many; D: TRBD1; DNA: TGTGCCAGCAGATCACCGGACAGGGTCTATGGCTACACCTTC; CDR3: CASRSPDRVYGYTF
V: TRBV4-1; J: TRBJ1-1; size: many; D: -; DNA: TGCGCCAGCAGCCGAAGGATGGTAGGCAGGGGGAACACTGAAGCTTTCTTT; CDR3: CASSRRMVGRGNTEAFF
V: TRBV29-1; J: TRBJ1-1; size: few; D: -; DNA: TGCAGCGTTGATTCAGGGGATAACACTGAAGCTTTCTTT; CDR3: CSVDSGDNTEAFF
V: TRBV5-1; J: TRBJ2-7; size: many; D: -; DNA: TGCGCCAGCAGGTTGGGGGGCTCCTACGAGCAGTACTTC; CDR3: CASRLGGSYEQYF
V: TRBV11-3; J: TRBJ2-1; size: many; D: TRBD2; DNA: TGTGCCAGCAGCTCTATCGGACTAGCGGGGCCTTCCTACAATGAGCAGTTCTTC; CDR3: CASSSIGLAGPSYNEQFF
V: TRBV15; J: TRBJ2-2; size: -; D: TRBD2; DNA: TGTGCCACTACCACCTCATCAGCGGGAGTCTCCGGGGAGCTGTTTTTT; CDR3: CATTTSSAGVSGELFF
V: TRBV9; J: TRBJ1-2; size: -; D: -; DNA: TGTGCCAGCAGCGTAGAACACCAGGCAGATGGCTACACCTTC; CDR3: CASSVEHQADGYTF